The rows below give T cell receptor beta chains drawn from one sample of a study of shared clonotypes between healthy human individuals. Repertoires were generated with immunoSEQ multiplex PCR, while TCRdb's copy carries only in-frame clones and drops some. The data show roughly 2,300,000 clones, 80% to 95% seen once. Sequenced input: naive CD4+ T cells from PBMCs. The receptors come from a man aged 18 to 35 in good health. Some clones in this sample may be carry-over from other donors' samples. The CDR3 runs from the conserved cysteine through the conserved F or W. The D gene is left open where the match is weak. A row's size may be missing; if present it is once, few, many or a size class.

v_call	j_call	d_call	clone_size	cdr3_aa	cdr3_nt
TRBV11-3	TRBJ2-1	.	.	CASSLGDNEQFF	TGTGCCAGCAGCTTAGGTGACAATGAGCAGTTCTTC
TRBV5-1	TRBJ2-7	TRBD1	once	CASSLDRGPYEQYF	TGCGCCAGCAGCTTGGACAGGGGGCCCTACGAGCAGTACTTC
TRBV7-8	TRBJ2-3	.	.	CASSPNVGTLTRTDTQYF	TGTGCCAGCAGCCCAAACGTAGGGACGCTAACGCGCACAGATACGCAGTATTTT
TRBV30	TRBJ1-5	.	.	CAWSVLANQPQHF	TGTGCCTGGAGTGTACTTGCCAATCAGCCCCAGCATTTT
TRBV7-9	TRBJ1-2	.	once	CASSPAWGGYGYTF	TGTGCCAGCAGCCCCGCTTGGGGTGGGTATGGCTACACCTTC
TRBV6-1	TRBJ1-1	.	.	CASSVTRMNTEAFF	TGTGCCAGCAGCGTAACACGGATGAACACTGAAGCTTTCTTT
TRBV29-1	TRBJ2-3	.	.	CSVEGQAPDTQYF	TGCAGCGTTGAGGGACAAGCCCCAGATACGCAGTATTTT
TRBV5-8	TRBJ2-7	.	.	CASSLGGAITKQYF	TGTGCCAGCAGCTTGGGCGGGGCTATTACGAAGCAGTACTTC
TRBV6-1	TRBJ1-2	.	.	CASSEAPGDRGYTF	TGTGCCAGCAGTGAAGCGCCGGGGGATCGTGGCTACACCTTC
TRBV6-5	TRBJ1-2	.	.	CASSSGRGGGYTF	TGTGCCAGCAGCTCGGGACGGGGTGGTGGCTACACCTTC
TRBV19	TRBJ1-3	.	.	CASSNQAERTDTIYF	TGTGCCAGTAGTAACCAGGCCGAGAGGACGGACACCATATATTTT
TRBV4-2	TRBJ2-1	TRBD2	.	CASSPRGGGENNEQFF	TGTGCCAGCAGCCCTCGGGGGGGAGGGGAAAACAATGAGCAGTTCTTC
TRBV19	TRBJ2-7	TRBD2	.	CAEWGGTSGISYEQYF	TGTGCCGAATGGGGGGGGACTAGCGGTATTTCCTACGAGCAGTACTTC
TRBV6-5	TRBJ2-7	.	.	CASSYAGTELRGQYF	TGTGCCAGCAGTTACGCCGGGACGGAGTTACGAGGGCAGTACTTC
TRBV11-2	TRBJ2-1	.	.	CASSIAQRAEQFF	TGTGCCAGCAGCATCGCACAGCGGGCCGAGCAGTTCTTC
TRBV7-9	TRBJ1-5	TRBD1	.	CAGQTGTNQPQHF	TGTGCCGGACAGACAGGGACAAATCAGCCCCAGCATTTT
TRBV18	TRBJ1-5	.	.	CASSPGFNQPQHF	TGTGCCAGCTCACCGGGATTTAATCAGCCCCAGCATTTT
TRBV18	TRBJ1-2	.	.	CASSRGYYGYTF	TGTGCCAGCTCACGAGGGTACTATGGCTACACCTTC
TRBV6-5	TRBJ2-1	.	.	CASTLLGGNEQFF	TGTGCCAGCACTCTACTAGGAGGAAATGAGCAGTTCTTC
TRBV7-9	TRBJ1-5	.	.	CASSLGAGANQPQHF	TGTGCCAGCAGCTTAGGGGCGGGGGCCAATCAGCCCCAGCATTTT
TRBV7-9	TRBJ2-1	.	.	CAILYARGGNEQFF	TGTGCCATCCTCTACGCCCGGGGTGGCAATGAGCAGTTCTTC
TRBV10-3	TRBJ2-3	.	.	CATAGAGTDTQYF	TGTGCCACAGCCGGGGCAGGCACAGATACGCAGTATTTT
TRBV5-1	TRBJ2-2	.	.	CASSLTTMRSRRSTGELFF	TGCGCCAGCAGCTTGACGACTATGAGATCTAGGCGGTCCACCGGGGAGCTGTTTTTT
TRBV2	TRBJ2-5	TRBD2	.	CASPSTGGGAQYF	TGTGCCAGCCCTTCCACAGGCGGGGGGGCCCAGTACTTC
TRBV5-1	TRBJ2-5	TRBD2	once	CASSRSGGQETQYF	TGCGCCAGCAGCCGGAGCGGGGGACAAGAGACCCAGTACTTC
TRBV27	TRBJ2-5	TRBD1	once	CASSRTGLETQYF	TGTGCCAGCAGCCGGACAGGGTTGGAGACCCAGTACTTC